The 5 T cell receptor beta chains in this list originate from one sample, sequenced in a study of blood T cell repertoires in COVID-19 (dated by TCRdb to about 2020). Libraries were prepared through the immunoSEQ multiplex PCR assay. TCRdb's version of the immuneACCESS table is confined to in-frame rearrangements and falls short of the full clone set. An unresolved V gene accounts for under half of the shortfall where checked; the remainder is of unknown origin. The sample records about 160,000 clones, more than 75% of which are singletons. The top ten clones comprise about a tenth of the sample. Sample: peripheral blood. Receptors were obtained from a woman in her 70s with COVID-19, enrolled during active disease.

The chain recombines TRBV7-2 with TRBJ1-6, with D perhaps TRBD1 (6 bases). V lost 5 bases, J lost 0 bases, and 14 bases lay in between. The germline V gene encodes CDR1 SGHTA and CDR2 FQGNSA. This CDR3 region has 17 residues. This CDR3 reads CASSPNRASSYNSPLHF. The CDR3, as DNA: TGTGCCAGCAGCCCTAACAGGGCTAGCTCCTATAATTCACCCCTCCACTTT.

The CDR3 here is CASRTGTREAGELFF. CDR3 sequence (DNA): TGTGCCAGTAGGACCGGGACTAGGGAGGCCGGGGAGCTGTTTTTT. The V and J genes are TRBV19 and TRBJ2-2; 8 bases are shared with TRBD2. The junction had 9 bases not matched to a gene; V was cut back by 6 bases and J by 6 bases. CDR1 LNHDA and CDR2 SQIVND come from the germline V gene (reference sequence). There are 15 residues in the CDR3.

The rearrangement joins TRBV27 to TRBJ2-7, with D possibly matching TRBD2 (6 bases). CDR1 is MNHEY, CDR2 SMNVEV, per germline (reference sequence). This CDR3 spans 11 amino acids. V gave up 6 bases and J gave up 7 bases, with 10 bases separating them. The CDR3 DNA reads TGTGCCAGCAGGGGCGGGGCAGAGCAGTACTTC. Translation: CASRGGAEQYF.

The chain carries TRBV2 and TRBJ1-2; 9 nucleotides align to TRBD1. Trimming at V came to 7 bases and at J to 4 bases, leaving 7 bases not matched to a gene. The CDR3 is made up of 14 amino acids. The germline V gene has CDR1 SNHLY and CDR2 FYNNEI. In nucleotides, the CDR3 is TGTGCCAGCACCTCGACAGGGGGTCTCTATGGCTACACCTTC. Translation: CASTSTGGLYGYTF.

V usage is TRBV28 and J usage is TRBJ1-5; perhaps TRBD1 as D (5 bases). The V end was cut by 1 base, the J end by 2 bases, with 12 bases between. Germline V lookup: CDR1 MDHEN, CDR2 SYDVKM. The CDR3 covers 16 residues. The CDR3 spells CASSLFSGFGNQPQHF. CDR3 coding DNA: TGTGCCAGCAGTTTATTTTCAGGGTTTGGCAATCAGCCCCAGCATTTT.